Presented here are 13 T cell receptor beta chains from one specimen sequenced in a study of blood T cell repertoires in COVID-19. The assay was immunoSEQ multiplex PCR, and TCRdb's table has in-frame clones only and misses some. This table has more than 400,000 clones, less than 95% appearing once. The specimen was PBMCs or T cells enriched from blood (not recorded which). The receptors derive from a man in his late teens or twenties who had recovered from COVID-19.

The chain recombines TRBV21-1 with TRBJ2-7; the table's D call TRBD2 went unverified against the DNA. TRBV21-1 is a pseudogene locus. The CDR3 contains 17 residues. The CDR3 DNA is TGTGCCAGCAGCAAAGAGAGCGGGGGGGCTAGGGAGTACGAGCAGTACTTC. It translates to CASSKESGGAREYEQYF.

The chain uses TRBV15 and TRBJ1-1; D is possibly TRBD1 (6 bases). V was shortened by 6 bases and J by 3 bases, with 32 bases between the two germline ends. Germline CDR1 reads LNHNV; CDR2 reads YYDKDF (reference sequence). This CDR3 has 20 amino acids. The chain's CDR3 is CATRISLNREGAVTDTEAFF. DNA of the CDR3: TGTGCCACCAGAATATCCCTAAACAGGGAAGGAGCAGTTACGGACACTGAAGCTTTCTTT.

This clone was recorded once. The rearrangement joins TRBV4-1 to TRBJ1-2; D is perhaps TRBD1 (6 bases). The CDR3 length is 15 residues. The V end was cut by 4 bases, the J end by 2 bases, with 14 bases between. Per the germline V gene, CDR1 is MGHRA and CDR2 is YSYEKL. In DNA form, the CDR3 reads TGCGCCAGCAGCCCAACCTGGACAGAGAACTATGGCTACACCTTC. The encoded protein is CASSPTWTENYGYTF.

Only a few counts were recorded for this clone. The CDR3 region has the DNA TGCGCCAGCAGCGTAGGACTAGCGGGGAGAAACACCGGGGAGCTGTTTTTT. Protein product: CASSVGLAGRNTGELFF. J is TRBJ2-2 and V is TRBV5-1, with 12 nucleotides matching TRBD2. Germline V gene data show CDR1 as SGHRS and CDR2 as YFSETQ. The CDR3 spans 17 residues. Losses at the gene ends were 4 bases for V and 2 bases for J; bases not matched to a gene: 6. Variable domain in full (rest from reference TRBV5-1 and TRBJ2-2): KAGVTQTPRYLIKTRGQQVTLSCSPISGHRSVSWYQQTPGQGLQFLFEYFSETQRNKGNFPGRFSGRQFSNSRSEMNVSTLELGDSALYLCASSVGLAGRNTGELFFGEGSRLTVL.

This sequence joins TRBV2 and TRBJ1-1, with 7 bases matching TRBD1. The CDR3 contains 13 residues. Losses at the gene ends were 8 bases for V and 1 base for J; bases not matched to a gene: 4. Germline CDR1 and CDR2: SNHLY and FYNNEI. The CDR3 coding sequence is TGTGCCAGCCCTGGACAGGAGAACACTGAAGCTTTCTTT. Protein product: CASPGQENTEAFF.

J is TRBJ1-2 and V is TRBV2; 7 bases line up with TRBD1. The germline V gene encodes CDR1 SNHLY and CDR2 FYNNEI. J gave up 7 bases and V 1 base, and 12 bases lay outside the gene matches. This CDR3 region has 16 residues. Here the CDR3 reads CASSEGGTAWVAGYTF. CDR3 DNA: TGTGCCAGCAGTGAAGGGGGGACAGCTTGGGTAGCTGGCTACACCTTC.

This chain uses TRBV5-1 with TRBJ1-6; D not resolved. Trimming took off 6 bases at V and 2 bases at J, with 18 bases between the two ends. The CDR3 is 17 amino acids. Germline V gene data show CDR1 as SGHRS and CDR2 as YFSETQ. The DNA of the CDR3 is TGCGCCAGCACCCAAGACGGAGTCGGGGCCTATAATTCACCCCTCCACTTT. Its translation: CASTQDGVGAYNSPLHF.

CDR3 in DNA: TGTGCCAGCAGCGAAGGGGGAATGGGGGAGCTGTTTTTT. Translation: CASSEGGMGELFF. The chain uses TRBV9 and TRBJ2-2; D is possibly TRBD1 (6 bases). The length of the CDR3 is 13 residues. Trimming took 3 bases from V and 8 from J, leaving 11 bases between them. Germline values: CDR1 SGDLS, CDR2 YYNGEE.

This clone was observed a single time. The V and J genes are TRBV7-3 and TRBJ1-6; possibly TRBD1 for D (5 bases). CDR3 length equals 15 residues. Between the trimmed V and J ends, which lost 5 bases and 4 bases, there was a span of 12 bases. Germline assignment: CDR1 SGHTA and CDR2 FQGTGA. The CDR3 nucleotides are TGTGCCAGCAGCCTACAGGCGTATTATAATTCACCCCTCCACTTT. This encodes CASSLQAYYNSPLHF.

V usage is TRBV6-5 and J usage is TRBJ2-7, with 9 bases identical to TRBD1. Germline V CDR1 and CDR2: MNHEY, SVGAGI. Trimming removed 4 bases from V and 6 bases from J; junction bases left unmatched: 7. The CDR3 extends over 14 amino acids. CDR3 amino acids: CASSSPGQGSEQYF. CDR3 nucleotide sequence: TGTGCCAGCAGTTCCCCGGGACAGGGATCCGAGCAGTACTTC.

The chain couples TRBV18 to TRBJ2-7; 10 nucleotides align to TRBD1. The CDR3 is made up of 15 amino acids. Losses at the gene ends were 2 bases for V and 4 bases for J; bases not matched to a gene: 5. Germline V lookup: CDR1 KGHSH, CDR2 LQKENI. CDR3 sequence (DNA): TGTGCCAGCTCACCAGGACAGGGGGGGGATTACGAGCAGTACTTC. This codes for CASSPGQGGDYEQYF.

CDR3 bases: TGCGCCAGCAGCCACACGGGACTCACGAACACTGAAGCTTTCTTT. Translating it yields CASSHTGLTNTEAFF. V usage is TRBV4-1 and J usage is TRBJ1-1, with a weak D call TRBD1 (5 bases). V was cut by 3 bases and J by 1 base, with 12 bases left in between. CDR1 and CDR2 from the germline V gene are MGHRA and YSYEKL. The CDR3 has 15 amino acids.

The V gene is TRBV11-1, the J gene TRBJ1-1, with TRBD1 identical over 7 bases. Germline CDR1 SGHAT, CDR2 FQDESV (reference sequence). J lost 6 bases, V lost 3 bases, and 4 bases had no gene match. The CDR3 is made up of 13 amino acids. CDR3 region: CASSLLGTAEAFF. In DNA, the CDR3 is TGTGCCAGCAGCTTGTTAGGGACAGCTGAAGCTTTCTTT.